This TCR beta chain originates from a study of blood T cell repertoires in COVID-19. Study overall: T cells, B-cell-depleted T cells, or PBMCs provided the cDNA or gDNA that served as material.

As to this clone: Within the sample, other DNA sequences also encode this same CDR3.

As handled by the study authors: Counts of nucleated cells, estimated from reference gene primer amplification, were obtained. Produced via immunoSEQ multiplex PCR; TCRdb's table is partial and in-frame only. For V, J and clone size, that table is used; D and trimming come from the DNA. The data show some 150,000 clones, around nine tenths seen once. The study recruited people aged about 18 to 90 years across approximately 24 US areas. Sequencing was carried out using PBMCs or T cells enriched from blood (not recorded which). This TCR was recovered from a woman aged 25 to 45 with acute COVID-19.

CDR3 loop: CASRGQMNTEAFF. In DNA form, the CDR3 reads TGTGCCAGCAGGGGACAGATGAACACTGAAGCTTTCTTT. V usage is TRBV6-5 and J usage is TRBJ1-1, with 7 bases matching TRBD1. Germline values: CDR1 MNHEY, CDR2 SVGAGI. J lost 0 bases, V lost 6 bases, and 1 base had no gene match. The CDR3 totals 13 residues.